This T cell receptor (beta chain) comes out of a study of CD8+ T cells in alopecia areata. The wider study: People stayed on tofacitinib for 6 to 18 months, then stopped the drug for 6 months.

Study-wide results and limits: Unlike in mice, where it was clearer, TCR sharing across patients was less clear, possibly HLA-related. Clonality exceeded that of normal scalp in lesional scalp, most notably in alopecia totalis/universalis. Tofacitinib significantly decreased scalp clonality and expanded CD8+ clones among top 100.

RNA extraction was followed by reverse transcription into cDNA, which acted as the sequencing template. The repertoire was sequenced with immunoSEQ multiplex PCR; TCRdb's copy has only in-frame clones and lacks some. Here the sample spans 95,000 to 100,000 clones, approximately 60% being singletons. The treatment here: oral pan-JAK inhibitor, 5-10 mg twice daily. The germline V gene encodes CDR1 SGHKS and CDR2 YYEKEE (reference sequence). CDR3 length: 17 residues. This clone appeared a few times. Its antigen is unknown. Compared with germline, one end of the junction differs, possibly owing to a read error.

The origin of this receptor is a human donor with alopecia areata. Sequenced material: CD8+ T cells sorted from blood, taken at week 4, from a patient treated with tofacitinib. The V and J genes are TRBV5-5 and TRBJ2-6, with 10 bases that match TRBD1. CDR3 coding DNA: TGCGCCAGCAGCCATGGGGACAGGGGTTCTGGGGCCAACGTCCTGACTTTC. This translates into CASSHGDRGSGANVLTF.